The 9 T cell receptor beta chains listed next were all sequenced from one sample in a study of blood T cell repertoires in COVID-19. TCRdb's copy holds only in-frame clones and misses some; the assay was immunoSEQ multiplex PCR. The repertoire holds 90,000 to 100,000 clones, 82% seen once, with approximately 20% in the top ten. Input material: peripheral blood. These receptors all come from an elderly man with acute or convalescent COVID-19.

This clone has only a few counts. The CDR3 nucleotides are TGTGCCAGCAGCTTCGGGGCGGGGACTAGAGCATACGAGCAGTACTTC. Amino acids: CASSFGAGTRAYEQYF. V and J are TRBV5-4 and TRBJ2-7, with 8 positions matching TRBD2. The germline CDR1 and CDR2 sequences are SGHNT and YYREEE (reference sequence). Germline trimming cut 2 bases from V and 4 bases from J; bases unmatched to any gene: 11. This CDR3 has 16 residues.

This chain joins TRBV6-2 or TRBV6-3 and TRBJ2-7; 7 nucleotides agree with TRBD2. Germline V gene data show CDR1 as MNHEY and CDR2 as SVGEGT. V gave up 5 bases and J gave up 6 bases; unmatched junction bases: 7. This CDR3 has 13 amino acids. The CDR3 sequence is CASSNSGLAEQYF. The CDR3 DNA sequence: TGTGCCAGCAGTAATAGCGGGTTGGCCGAGCAGTACTTC.

The chain links TRBV5-1 to TRBJ2-2, with TRBD1 as a possible D gene (5 bases). Trimming removed 5 bases at V and 6 bases at J, with 17 bases between. CDR1 is SGHRS, CDR2 YFSETQ, per germline. The CDR3 sequence is 15 residues long. Here the CDR3 reads CASRGAQVTAGELFF. The CDR3 coding sequence is TGCGCCAGCAGAGGGGCGCAGGTAACAGCCGGGGAGCTGTTTTTT.

The J gene is TRBJ2-3, the V gene TRBV5-1, with 12 nucleotides matching TRBD2. This CDR3 region has 17 residues. V dropped 0 bases and J dropped 3; count of bases not matched to a gene: 5. In germline, CDR1 is SGHRS, CDR2 YFSETQ. The CDR3, as DNA: TGCGCCAGCAGCTTGGGGACTAGCGGGATAAGAACAGATACGCAGTATTTT. Translated, it gives CASSLGTSGIRTDTQYF.

The count of this clone is one. V is TRBV18 and J is TRBJ2-1; 9 bases line up with TRBD1. The CDR3 extends over 14 amino acids. Losses at the gene ends were 5 bases for V and 7 bases for J; bases not matched to a gene: 6. The germline gives CDR1 KGHSH, CDR2 LQKENI. CDR3: CASSKGQGRNEQFF. The DNA of the CDR3 is TGTGCCAGCTCAAAAGGACAGGGGAGGAATGAGCAGTTCTTC.

This clone was counted a few times. The CDR3 is CASSLVGTGKGYNEQFF. In DNA, the CDR3 is TGCGCCAGCAGCTTGGTGGGGACAGGTAAGGGCTACAATGAGCAGTTCTTC. The V gene is TRBV5-1, the J gene TRBJ2-1; 8 positions agree with TRBD1. The CDR3 loop spans 17 amino acids. V trimming: 0 bases; J trimming: 3 bases; junction bases outside the gene matches: 8. Germline V gene lookup returns CDR1 SGHRS and CDR2 YFSETQ.

This chain uses TRBV6-5 with TRBJ2-1; D gene uncertain. Looked up from germline, CDR1 is MNHEY and CDR2 is SVGAGI. The germline V and J ends were trimmed by 3 bases and 9 bases, with 18 bases remaining between them. The length of the CDR3 is 15 residues. The CDR3 loop is CASSYSGSPRGEQFF. The CDR3 DNA reads TGTGCCAGCAGTTATTCTGGGTCTCCTAGAGGTGAGCAGTTCTTC.

This rearrangement joins TRBV10-1 to TRBJ2-5, with a weak D call TRBD1 (6 bases). This CDR3 contains 15 residues. V was trimmed by 5 bases and J by 2 bases, leaving 15 bases between them. CDR1 WNHNN and CDR2 SYGVQD come from the germline V gene (reference sequence). CDR3 sequence reads: CASSPGQNSQETQYF. In DNA, the CDR3 is TGCGCCAGCAGTCCCGGACAGAACTCTCAAGAGACCCAGTACTTC.

This clone was recorded a few times. The chain combines TRBV7-2 with TRBJ1-1; 11 bases are shared with TRBD1. The CDR3 length is 14 residues. Germline V CDR1 and CDR2: SGHTA, FQGNSA. J gave up 4 bases and V 5 bases, and 3 bases lay outside the gene matches. CDR3 protein: CASSPGQGGTEAFF. The CDR3 bases are TGTGCCAGCAGCCCGGGACAGGGGGGCACTGAAGCTTTCTTT.